The 10 T cell receptor beta chains below were found in one sample sequenced in a study of post-analysis software for immune sequencing data. These receptors are not linked to any known antigen. Findings and limits, study-wide: When patients were compared with controls, 4 or 5 TRBV segments were more frequent, TRBV5-6, TRBV5-1 and TRBV20-1 among them.

Incorporated into the TCR beta cDNA libraries were unique molecular identifiers, which served to reduce PCR and sequencing biases. One entry per CDR3 protein results from TCRdb running MiXCR on the PCR reads. The repertoire includes about 620,000 distinct CDR3 sequences, around 40% of them detected once, and under 2% sits in the top ten. Specimen: blood. The receptors shown here come from a girl aged 5 to 17 with multiple sclerosis.

The table lists this clonotype with a few counts. The V and J genes are TRBV27 and TRBJ2-5, with a weak D call TRBD1 (6 bases). The DNA end favors TRBJ2-7, so the J call may be wrong. CDR1 MNHEY and CDR2 SMNVEV come from the germline V gene (reference sequence). This CDR3 has 14 amino acids. The CDR3 DNA reads TGTGCCAGCAGACTCACTCCGGGACACCCCGAGCAGTACTTC. Protein sequence: CASRLTPGHPEQYF.

Regarding this clonotype: This may come from a read error, since a much larger clone is one base off. The chain employs TRBV6-5 and TRBJ2-7; 9 nucleotides line up with TRBD2. The V segment lost 5 bases and the J segment 3 bases; nucleotides outside the gene matches: 5. The CDR3 extends over 14 amino acids. Germline V lookup: CDR1 MNHEY, CDR2 SVGAGI. In nucleotides, the CDR3 is TGTGCCAGCAGTGGGACTAGCAGGAGCTACGAGCAGTACTTC. Translation gives CASSGTSRSYEQYF.

This chain connects TRBV4-2 to TRBJ2-3; D remains ambiguous. The V gene lost 5 bases and the J gene lost 7 bases, with 19 bases spanning the gap. Germline CDR1 is LGHNA and CDR2 is YNFKEQ. The CDR3 covers 15 residues. In nucleotides, the CDR3 is TGTGCCAGCAGCGAAGGAACTACATCATACTATACGCAGTATTTT. It translates to CASSEGTTSYYTQYF.

This clonotype has just a few counts. The chain employs TRBV7-8 and TRBJ2-1; weak D call: TRBD2 (5 bases). With 2 bases removed from V and 4 bases from J, the gap between germline ends came to 21 bases. The CDR3 loop spans 18 amino acids. Germline V gene data show CDR1 as SGHVS and CDR2 as FQNEAQ. The CDR3 region has the DNA TGTGCCAGCAGCTTATCTGCGGCGCGGGCAGGAGGATACAATGAGCAGTTCTTC. This encodes CASSLSAARAGGYNEQFF.

This chain connects TRBV12-5 to TRBJ2-5, with 8 bases lining up with TRBD2. Germline values: CDR1 LGHNT, CDR2 FRNRAP. The V gene end was trimmed by 6 bases and the J gene end by 5 bases; junction bases not matched to a gene: 5. The CDR3 is 13 amino acids. CDR3 amino acids: CASGRSGVETQYF. In DNA, the CDR3 is TGTGCTAGTGGCCGTAGCGGGGTCGAGACCCAGTACTTC.

The rearrangement uses TRBV29-1 and TRBJ2-4; 11 positions agree with TRBD2. V was clipped by 4 bases and J by 7 bases; unmatched bases: 3. The CDR3 has 13 amino acids. Germline V gene sequence: CDR1 SQVTM, CDR2 ANQGSEA. The CDR3 here is CSVGPSGGNIQYF. CDR3 coding DNA: TGCAGCGTTGGTCCTAGCGGGGGGAACATTCAGTACTTC.

The V gene is TRBV20-1, the J gene TRBJ1-4, with D unresolved. Deletions cut 1 base from V and 0 bases from J, with 6 bases between. Germline V gives CDR1 DFQATT, CDR2 SNEGSKA (reference sequence). The CDR3 runs 14 residues. Here the CDR3 DNA reads TGCAGTGCTAGAGGCGGAACAACTAATGAAAAACTGTTTTTT. As protein: CSARGGTTNEKLFF.

This clonotype was counted once. A much larger clone lies a single base off, so this may be a read error. The J gene is TRBJ2-1, the V gene TRBV3-1; D is uncertain. The end of the DNA fits TRBJ2-7 better, so the J call may be wrong. The germline V gene encodes CDR1 LGHDT and CDR2 YNNKEL (reference sequence). This CDR3 region has 11 residues. The CDR3 spells CASSRHNEQYF. As DNA, the CDR3 is TGTGCCAGCAGCCGACACAATGAGCAGTACTTC.

The J gene is TRBJ2-3, the V gene TRBV20-1, with 15 bases fitting TRBD2. The length of the CDR3 is 18 residues. The germline CDR1 and CDR2 sequences are DFQATT and SNEGSKA (reference sequence). V was pared by 0 bases and J by 4 bases, with 8 bases of the junction left unmatched. Here the CDR3 reads CSARDSGTSGRSADTQYF. In nucleotides, the CDR3 is TGCAGTGCTAGAGATTCAGGGACTAGCGGGAGGTCGGCAGATACGCAGTATTTT.

The chain links TRBV5-1 to TRBJ2-7; TRBD2 agrees at 10 bases. The CDR3 is 15 amino acids. The germline gives CDR1 SGHRS, CDR2 YFSETQ. Germline trimming cut 3 bases from V and 0 bases from J; bases unmatched to any gene: 3. The CDR3 protein is CASSSQRGGSYEQYF. In DNA form, the CDR3 reads TGCGCCAGCAGCTCTCAGCGGGGGGGCTCCTACGAGCAGTACTTC.